This TCR beta chain stems from a study of blood T cell repertoires in COVID-19 (TCRdb year 2020). General notes on the study: Samples covering the acute and convalescent phases of COVID-19 were provided by collaborators in the United States, Italy and Spain. The prospective study material was composed of cDNA or gDNA derived from T cells, B-cell-depleted T cells, or PBMCs. Deeply sampled blood TCRbeta repertoires from subjects exposed to, actively infected with, or recovered from COVID-19 were included in the dataset. A freely available public database, intended as a resource for researchers studying the immune response to SARS-CoV-2, is where the repertoires were released. The samples were drawn from two sources: the first 160 participants of the ongoing ImmuneRACE study, and 1,200 or so subjects contributed by 6 global collaborators. Sample metadata almost always included a de-identified subject ID, COVID-19 status, age in years and sex. Where HLA class I and class II types were available, the types were taken from metadata supplied by the sample provider, not from assay-based typing.

The immunoSEQ Assay, a bias-controlled multiplex PCR, was used to amplify TCRbeta CDR3 regions from genomic DNA. Regarding the original processing steps: Nucleated cell counts per sample were estimated from amplification of reference gene primers within the assay. To quantify the absolute abundance of each unique TCRbeta CDR3 rearrangement, sequence reads were collapsed and filtered. For each sample, productive Simpson clonality was calculated as the square root of Simpson's diversity index across productive rearrangements. Drawn from immuneACCESS, this table holds only the in-frame rearrangements with V and J called that TCRdb kept. Clones are partly lost; checked studies trace under half to an unresolved V gene and leave the rest unexplained. V, J and clone size were drawn from that table, and D and trimming were deduced from the DNA. A total of hundreds of thousands of clones appear in this sample, roughly nine tenths of them only once. Of the sample, around 2.5% falls within the top ten clones.

About this clone itself: This receptor's antigen is unknown. Base quality data are lacking; no much larger clone is found one base away.

What the research found in general, with its limitations: How much clinical and demographic metadata was included differed by source and by participant, and the metadata was provided uncurated.

According to the germline V gene (reference sequence), CDR1 reads MNHEY and CDR2 reads SMNVEV. The junction shows trimming of 0 bases on V and 7 bases on J, and the gene matches do not reach 12 bases of it. Measured from the cysteine to the phenylalanine, the CDR3 is 16 residues long. Just CDR3 DNA is preserved here, 48 bases in frame from base 1. Enrolling through a virtual design, the prospective study's participants ranged in age from roughly 18 to 89 years and lived across 20 to 30 United States geographic areas. In the prospective study, participants were assigned to cohorts based on the clinical history participants reported in a screening survey and a study questionnaire. Recovered participants in ImmuneRACE Cohort 3 were defined as having two consecutive negative NP/OP PCR tests, clearance from a healthcare professional, or resolution of symptoms. In the prospective study, mobile phlebotomists collected whole blood, serum and a nasopharyngeal or oropharyngeal swab from each participant. Over an approximately 2-month period, participants in the prospective study had the option of providing additional blood draws and questionnaires. Blood samples from the prospective study were shipped frozen or at room temperature prior to DNA extraction.

The chain is encoded by TRBV27 joined to TRBJ2-7, and TRBD1 matches 7 of the central bases. This clonotype was sampled from a man aged 55 to 69 who had recovered from COVID-19. Sequencing was done on a sample of PBMCs or T cells enriched from blood (not recorded which). Here is the DNA: TGTGCCAGCAGTTTATCGGGAACAGGGGTCAAAGGGGAGCAGTACTTC. The resulting protein is CASSLSGTGVKGEQYF.